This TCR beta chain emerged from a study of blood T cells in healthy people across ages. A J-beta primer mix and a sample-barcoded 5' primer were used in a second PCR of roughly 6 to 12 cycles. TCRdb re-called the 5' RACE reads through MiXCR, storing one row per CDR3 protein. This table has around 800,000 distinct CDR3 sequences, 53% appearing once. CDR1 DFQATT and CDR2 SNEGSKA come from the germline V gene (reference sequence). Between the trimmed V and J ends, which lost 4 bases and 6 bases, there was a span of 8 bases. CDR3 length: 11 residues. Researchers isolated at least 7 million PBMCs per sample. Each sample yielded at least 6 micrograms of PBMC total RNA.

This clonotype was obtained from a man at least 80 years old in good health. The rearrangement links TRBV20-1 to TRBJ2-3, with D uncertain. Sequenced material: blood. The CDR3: CSANNVDTQYF. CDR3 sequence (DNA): TGCAGTGCTAACAATGTGGATACGCAGTATTTT.